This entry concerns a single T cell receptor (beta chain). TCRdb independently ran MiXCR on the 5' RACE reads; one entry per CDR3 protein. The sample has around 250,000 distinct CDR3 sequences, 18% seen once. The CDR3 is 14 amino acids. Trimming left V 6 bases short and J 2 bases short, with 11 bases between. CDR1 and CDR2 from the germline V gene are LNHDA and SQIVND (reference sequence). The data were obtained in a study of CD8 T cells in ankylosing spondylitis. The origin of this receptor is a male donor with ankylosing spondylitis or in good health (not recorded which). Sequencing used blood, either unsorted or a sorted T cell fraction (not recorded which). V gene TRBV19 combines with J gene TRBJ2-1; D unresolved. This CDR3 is CASSFFSTYNEQFF. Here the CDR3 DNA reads TGTGCCAGTAGCTTCTTCTCAACCTACAATGAGCAGTTCTTC.